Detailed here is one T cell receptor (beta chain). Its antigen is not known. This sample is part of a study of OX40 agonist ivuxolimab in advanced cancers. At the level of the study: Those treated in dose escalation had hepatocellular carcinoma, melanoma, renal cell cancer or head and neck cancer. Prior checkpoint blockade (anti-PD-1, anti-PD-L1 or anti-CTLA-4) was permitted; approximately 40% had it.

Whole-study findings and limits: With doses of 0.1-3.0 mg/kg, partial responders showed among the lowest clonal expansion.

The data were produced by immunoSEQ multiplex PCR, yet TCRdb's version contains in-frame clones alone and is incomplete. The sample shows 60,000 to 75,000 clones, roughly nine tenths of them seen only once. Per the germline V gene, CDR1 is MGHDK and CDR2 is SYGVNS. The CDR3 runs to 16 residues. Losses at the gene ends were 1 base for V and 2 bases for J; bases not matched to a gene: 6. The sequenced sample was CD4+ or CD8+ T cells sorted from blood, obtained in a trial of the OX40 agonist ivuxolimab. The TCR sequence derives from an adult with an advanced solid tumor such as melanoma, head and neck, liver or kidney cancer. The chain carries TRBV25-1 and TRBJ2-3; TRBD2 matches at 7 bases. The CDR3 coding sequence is TGTGCCAGCAGTGAATTCCGGGAGGCCTCCACAGATACGCAGTATTTT. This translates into CASSEFREASTDTQYF.